These 21 T cell receptor beta chains were all obtained from the same sample, sequenced in a study of blood T cell repertoires in COVID-19 (dated by TCRdb to 2018 to 2021). Receptor libraries were prepared by the immunoSEQ multiplex PCR assay. TCRdb's version of the immuneACCESS table is confined to in-frame rearrangements and falls short of the full clone set. An unresolved V gene accounts for under half of the shortfall where checked; the remainder is of unknown origin. In this sample the table shows 150,000 to 200,000 clones, 85% to 95% of which occur a single time. The ten largest make up approximately 0.5% of the sample. The specimen was peripheral blood. These receptors were obtained from a man aged 45 to 65 with acute or convalescent COVID-19.

The V call is TRBV7-2, the J call TRBJ2-4, with TRBD2 as a possible D gene (5 bases). In germline, CDR1 is SGHTA, CDR2 FQGNSA. Trimming removed 3 bases at V and 8 bases at J, with 11 bases between. This CDR3 contains 13 residues. The CDR3 protein is CASSFAPRDIQYF. CDR3 DNA: TGTGCCAGCAGCTTCGCCCCGAGGGACATTCAGTACTTC.

This chain joins TRBV10-2 and TRBJ2-1; 10 nucleotides align to TRBD2. Germline assignment: CDR1 WSHSY and CDR2 SAAADI. The CDR3 extends over 16 amino acids. The ends lost 0 bases at V and 7 bases at J; junction bases unmatched: 6. CDR3 protein: CASSESASGRSNEQFF. Here the CDR3 DNA reads TGCGCCAGCAGTGAGTCGGCTAGCGGGAGATCGAATGAGCAGTTCTTC.

As for this clone: Sequence at one end of the junction differs from germline and may be a read error. The V call is TRBV7-9, the J call TRBJ2-3, with 9 bases that match TRBD1. Germline assignment: CDR1 SEHNR and CDR2 FQNEAQ (reference sequence). This CDR3 contains 16 residues. The CDR3 DNA follows: TGTGCCAGCAGCGTAGCCGGGACAGGGTTGACAGATACGCAGTATTTT. Its protein product is CASSVAGTGLTDTQYF.

The chain combines TRBV5-1 with TRBJ2-1, with TRBD1 identical over 7 bases. CDR1 and CDR2 (germline): SGHRS, YFSETQ. The trim removed 7 bases at V and 3 bases at J, leaving 7 bases unmatched. The CDR3 runs to 14 residues. CDR3 loop: CASAGTAFYNEQFF. The DNA of the CDR3 is TGCGCCAGCGCAGGGACAGCTTTCTACAATGAGCAGTTCTTC.

This rearrangement joins TRBV5-4 to TRBJ2-3; perhaps TRBD1 as D (6 bases). Germline assignment: CDR1 SGHNT and CDR2 YYREEE (reference sequence). CDR3 length: 14 residues. Trimming removed 1 base at V and 6 bases at J, with 12 bases between. CDR3 in DNA: TGTGCCAGCAGCTTGTGGGCAGGGGAGGATACGCAGTATTTT. It encodes CASSLWAGEDTQYF.

The chain recombines TRBV30 with TRBJ1-1, with TRBD1 identical over 7 bases. CDR3 length: 14 residues. With 2 bases clipped from V and 6 bases from J, the junction kept 9 bases outside the gene matches. In germline, CDR1 is GTSNPN, CDR2 SVGIG (reference sequence). CDR3 in amino acids: CAWSYGPQGAEAFF. CDR3 bases: TGTGCCTGGAGTTACGGACCGCAGGGGGCTGAAGCTTTCTTT.

The chain is built from TRBV5-6 and TRBJ2-7; tentatively, D is TRBD1 (6 bases). Per the germline V gene, CDR1 is SGHDT and CDR2 is YYEEEE. Trimming stripped 1 base from V and 2 bases from J, with 10 bases between. This CDR3 is 14 amino acids long. Written as DNA, the CDR3 is TGTGCCAGCAGCTTGTACGCAGGGGCCTACGAGCAGTACGTC. This translates into CASSLYAGAYEQYV.

This clone was detected only a few times. The genes are TRBV29-1 and TRBJ2-5; D call uncertain. Germline V gives CDR1 SQVTM, CDR2 ANQGSEA. Trimming took off 5 bases at V and 5 bases at J, with 9 bases between the two ends. This CDR3 spans 11 amino acids. CDR3 amino acids: CSVLSEETQYF. CDR3 DNA: TGCAGCGTTCTTTCTGAGGAGACCCAGTACTTC.

This sequence joins TRBV7-8 and TRBJ2-5; 7 nucleotides align to TRBD2. The CDR3 totals 16 residues. The V and J ends lost 2 bases and 7 bases, in that order; junction bases with no gene match: 13. Germline CDR1 reads SGHVS; CDR2 reads FQNEAQ. In nucleotides, the CDR3 is TGTGCCAGCAGCTTATCTGGCGGGGGAGATCGGGGGACCCAGTACTTC. Translating it yields CASSLSGGGDRGTQYF.

This clone was detected only once. The rearrangement links TRBV7-8 to TRBJ2-7; the D is unclear. Germline V gives CDR1 SGHVS, CDR2 FQNEAQ. Trimming cost V 1 base and J 9 bases, with 19 bases left between them. The CDR3 sequence is 15 residues long. The chain's CDR3 is CASSLVLPLERGQYF. The CDR3 bases are TGTGCCAGCAGCTTAGTTTTGCCCCTAGAACGTGGGCAGTACTTC.

This chain joins TRBV11-2 and TRBJ1-2; perhaps TRBD1 as D (5 bases). Germline CDR1 reads SGHAT; CDR2 reads FQNNGV. V was pared by 5 bases and J by 5 bases, with 12 bases between. This CDR3 has 13 residues. The CDR3 spells CASSPVGGYGYTF. The CDR3 bases are TGTGCCAGCAGCCCGGTGGGGGGGTATGGCTACACCTTC. The complete variable domain, with remaining parts taken from reference TRBV11-2 and TRBJ1-2, reads EAGVAQSPRYKIIEKRQSVAFWCNPISGHATLYWYQQILGQGPKLLIQFQNNGVVDDSQLPKDRFSAERLKGVDSTLKIQPAKLEDSAVYLCASSPVGGYGYTFGSGTRLTVV.

The chain is built from TRBV24-1 and TRBJ2-1, with TRBD1 matching 7 bases. CDR3 length: 14 residues. Losses at the gene ends were 6 bases for V and 7 bases for J; bases not matched to a gene: 8. Germline V CDR1 and CDR2: KGHDR, SFDVKD. The CDR3 protein is CATSSSGGRNEQFF. CDR3 nucleotides: TGTGCCACCAGTTCCTCAGGGGGAAGGAATGAGCAGTTCTTC.

This chain uses TRBV11-2 with TRBJ2-1; 7 nucleotides align to TRBD2. CDR3 length equals 14 residues. Germline values: CDR1 SGHAT, CDR2 FQNNGV. V lost 3 bases, J lost 9 bases, and 8 bases stayed unmatched. Here the CDR3 reads CASSFLAEAAEQFF. CDR3 DNA: TGTGCCAGCAGCTTCCTAGCGGAAGCGGCTGAGCAGTTCTTC.

This chain links TRBV3-1 (or the pseudogene TRBV3-2) with TRBJ2-1; D possibly corresponds to TRBD2 (5 bases). The ends were cut back, 0 bases at V and 1 base at J, with 10 bases in the middle. In germline, CDR1 is LGHDT, CDR2 YNNKEL (reference sequence). The CDR3 has 16 residues. CDR3 bases: TGTGCCAGCAGCCAAGATTTGAGCGGATCCTACAATGAGCAGTTCTTC. The encoded protein is CASSQDLSGSYNEQFF.

The V call is TRBV6-6, the J call TRBJ2-3, with 10 bases matching TRBD2. The germline V gene encodes CDR1 MNHNY and CDR2 SVGAGI (reference sequence). The CDR3 covers 15 residues. The junction had 5 bases not matched to a gene; V was cut back by 8 bases and J by 0 bases. The CDR3 spells CASQPLAGSTDTQYF. In nucleotides, the CDR3 is TGTGCCAGCCAACCACTAGCGGGGAGCACAGATACGCAGTATTTT.

This sequence joins TRBV5-1 and TRBJ2-5; TRBD2 aligns across 11 bases. The CDR3 runs 17 residues. Per germline, CDR1 SGHRS and CDR2 YFSETQ. V was pared by 3 bases and J by 2 bases, with 9 bases of the junction left unmatched. The CDR3 here is CASSYGGTSGPQETQYF. The CDR3 DNA sequence: TGCGCCAGCAGCTATGGGGGGACTAGCGGCCCGCAAGAGACCCAGTACTTC.

The chain is built from TRBV18 and TRBJ1-6; the D is unclear. The V gene's germline CDR1 is KGHSH and CDR2 LQKENI. V lost 6 bases, J lost 5 bases, and 5 bases lay in between. The CDR3 consists of 12 residues. The CDR3 spells CASSADNSPLHF. CDR3 bases: TGTGCCAGCTCCGCGGATAATTCACCCCTCCACTTT.

The chain joins TRBV6-1 to TRBJ1-2; D is perhaps TRBD1 (5 bases). Germline V CDR1 and CDR2: MNHNS, SASEGT. The V end was cut by 1 base, the J end by 8 bases, with 14 bases between. The CDR3 sequence is 14 residues long. The CDR3 DNA reads TGTGCCAGCAGTGAAGTTGGGGGGATGCGAGGCTACACCTTC. It specifies CASSEVGGMRGYTF.

The rearrangement joins TRBV24-1 to TRBJ1-1; D might be TRBD1 (6 bases). The CDR3 loop spans 14 amino acids. From germline, CDR1 is KGHDR and CDR2 SFDVKD. V lost 7 bases to trimming and J lost 2 bases, with 13 bases between them. The CDR3 region is CATRAGDVNTEAFF. CDR3 nucleotide sequence: TGTGCCACCAGGGCAGGGGACGTTAACACTGAAGCTTTCTTT.

The chain joins TRBV5-1 to TRBJ2-7, with a weak D call TRBD1 (6 bases). The ends were cut back, 4 bases at V and 6 bases at J, with 11 bases in the middle. This CDR3 has 12 residues. The germline V gene has CDR1 SGHRS and CDR2 YFSETQ. CDR3 DNA: TGCGCCAGCAGCGTACAGGGTTCCGAGCAGTACTTC. It codes for CASSVQGSEQYF. Full variable domain (remainder filled in from reference TRBV5-1 and TRBJ2-7): KAGVTQTPRYLIKTRGQQVTLSCSPISGHRSVSWYQQTPGQGLQFLFEYFSETQRNKGNFPGRFSGRQFSNSRSEMNVSTLELGDSALYLCASSVQGSEQYFGPGTRLTVT.

This clone occurred once. The V and J genes are TRBV5-1 and TRBJ2-2, with 11 positions matching TRBD2. Germline lookup yields CDR1 SGHRS and CDR2 YFSETQ. The CDR3 length is 17 residues. V lost 3 bases to trimming and J lost 3 bases; unmatched junction nucleotides: 7. The CDR3: CASSSTGTSGYTGELFF. CDR3 bases: TGCGCCAGCAGCTCGACCGGGACTAGCGGCTACACCGGGGAGCTGTTTTTT.